The sample holds one count of the clone carrying this T cell receptor beta chain. As yet, its antigen is unknown. The data were obtained in a study of T cell repertoires in cytomegalovirus infection. TCRdb reprocessed the reads via MiXCR and lists one record per CDR3 protein. The sample consists of roughly 800,000 distinct CDR3 sequences, 25% to 35% of them appearing once. Trimming took off 4 bases at V and 5 bases at J, with 20 bases between the two ends. This CDR3 comprises 16 residues. Germline CDR1 and CDR2: MNHEY and SMNVEV (reference sequence). The rearrangement links TRBV27 to TRBJ2-5, with D maybe TRBD1 (5 bases). The material sequenced was cultured CD8+ T cells from PBMCs, taken from culture after CMV antigen stimulation. This receptor was identified in a human donor in good health (CMV status not recorded). Some clones in this sample may be carry-over from other donors' samples. The CDR3 DNA sequence: TGTGCCAGCAGTTCCATTCCTGGGGCGGTCGTGGAGACCCAGTACTTC. Translated, it gives CASSSIPGAVVETQYF.